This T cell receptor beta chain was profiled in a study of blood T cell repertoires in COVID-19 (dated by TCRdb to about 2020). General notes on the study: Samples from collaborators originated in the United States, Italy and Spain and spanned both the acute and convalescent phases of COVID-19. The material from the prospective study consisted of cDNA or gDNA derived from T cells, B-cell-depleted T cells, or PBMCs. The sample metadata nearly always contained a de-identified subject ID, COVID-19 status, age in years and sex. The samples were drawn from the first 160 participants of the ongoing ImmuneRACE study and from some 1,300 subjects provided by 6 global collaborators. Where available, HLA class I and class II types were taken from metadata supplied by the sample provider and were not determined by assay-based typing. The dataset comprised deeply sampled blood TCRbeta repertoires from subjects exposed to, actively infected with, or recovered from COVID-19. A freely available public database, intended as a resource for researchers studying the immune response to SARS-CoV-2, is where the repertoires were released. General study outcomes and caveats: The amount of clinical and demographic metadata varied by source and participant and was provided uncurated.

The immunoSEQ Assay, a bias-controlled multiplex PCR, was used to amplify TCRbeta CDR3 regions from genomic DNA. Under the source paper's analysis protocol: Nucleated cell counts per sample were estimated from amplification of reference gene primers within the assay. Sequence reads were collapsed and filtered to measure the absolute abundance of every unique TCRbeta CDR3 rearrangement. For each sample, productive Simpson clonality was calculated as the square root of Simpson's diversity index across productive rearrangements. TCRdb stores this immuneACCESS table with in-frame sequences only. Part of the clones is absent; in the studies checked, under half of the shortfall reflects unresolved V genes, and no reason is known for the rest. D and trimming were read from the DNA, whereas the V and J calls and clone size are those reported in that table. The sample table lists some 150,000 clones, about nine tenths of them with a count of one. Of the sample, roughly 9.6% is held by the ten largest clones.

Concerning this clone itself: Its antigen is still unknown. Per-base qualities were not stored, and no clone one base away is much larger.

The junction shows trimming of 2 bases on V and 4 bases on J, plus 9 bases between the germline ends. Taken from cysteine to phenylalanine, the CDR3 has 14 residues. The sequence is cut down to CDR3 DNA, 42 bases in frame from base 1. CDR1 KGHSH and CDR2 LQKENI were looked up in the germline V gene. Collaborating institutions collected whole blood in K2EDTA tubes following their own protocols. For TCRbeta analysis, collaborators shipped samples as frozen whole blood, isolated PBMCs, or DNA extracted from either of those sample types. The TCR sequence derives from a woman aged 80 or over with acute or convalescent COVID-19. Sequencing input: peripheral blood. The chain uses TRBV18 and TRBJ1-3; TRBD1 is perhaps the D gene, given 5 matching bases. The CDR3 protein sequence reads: CASSPEGVGNTIYF. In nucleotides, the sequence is TGTGCCAGCTCACCAGAAGGGGTCGGAAACACCATATATTTT.